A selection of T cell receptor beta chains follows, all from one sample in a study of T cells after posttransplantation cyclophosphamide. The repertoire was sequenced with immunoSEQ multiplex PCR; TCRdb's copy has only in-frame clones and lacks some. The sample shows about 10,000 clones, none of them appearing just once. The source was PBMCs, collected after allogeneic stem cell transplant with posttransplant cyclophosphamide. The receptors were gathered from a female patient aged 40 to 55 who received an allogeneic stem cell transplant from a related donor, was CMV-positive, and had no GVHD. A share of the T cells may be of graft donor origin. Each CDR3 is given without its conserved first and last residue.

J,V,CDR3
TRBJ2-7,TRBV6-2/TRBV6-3,ASIPRSGAYEQY
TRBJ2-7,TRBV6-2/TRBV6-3,ASTLDRRAGEQY
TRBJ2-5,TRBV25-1,ASSTGFNQETQY
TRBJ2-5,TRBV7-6,ASSLAGGLVTQY
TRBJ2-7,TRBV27,ASSLPGREQY
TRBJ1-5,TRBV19,ASSKNQGNQPQH
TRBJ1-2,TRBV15,ATSRDEGLGYT
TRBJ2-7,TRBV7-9,ASSSYSGQTPSYEQY
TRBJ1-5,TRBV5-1,ASSLGTGGFQPQH
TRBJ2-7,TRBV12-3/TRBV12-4,ASRIGGFSYEQY
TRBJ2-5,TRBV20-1,SASEETQY
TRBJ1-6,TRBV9,ASSTSLNSPLH
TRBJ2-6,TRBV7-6,ASSLEWGREANVLT
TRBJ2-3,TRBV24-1,ATSDRQGITDTQY
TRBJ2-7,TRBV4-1,ASSQEASGGVLYEQY
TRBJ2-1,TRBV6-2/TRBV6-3,ASNRVDNEQF
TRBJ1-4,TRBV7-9,ASSAPGTGSEKLF
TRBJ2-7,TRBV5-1,ASSDGPGVNEQY
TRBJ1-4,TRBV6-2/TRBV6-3,ASTDSTNEKLF
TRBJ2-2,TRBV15,ATSRTGGTGELF
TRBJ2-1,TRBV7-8,ASTNGVADNEQF
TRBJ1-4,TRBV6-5,ASSYSRGEKLF
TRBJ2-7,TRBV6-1,ASSARSGYEQY
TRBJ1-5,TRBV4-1,ASRLSGSPNQPQH
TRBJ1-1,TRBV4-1,ASSHHAEGRNTEAF